This section outlines one TCR beta chain sequence together with its context. About 0.5 to 1 ug RNA was reverse transcribed with random hexamers. immunoSEQ multiplex PCR amplified TCR beta CDR3 across 54 Vbeta, 13 Jbeta. One entry per CDR3 protein results from TCRdb running MiXCR on the immunoSEQ multiplex PCR reads. This sample has roughly 130,000 distinct CDR3 sequences, with roughly 94% found just once. The data belong to a study of CD8 T cells in Susac syndrome. Sequenced: CD4+ T cells from PBMCs. The receptor was derived from a human donor with multiple sclerosis.

CDR3 sequence: CASSFPGTGADEQYF. The CDR3 nucleotides are TGTGCCAGCAGCTTCCCCGGGACAGGGGCCGACGAGCAGTACTTC. The chain combines TRBV5-6 with TRBJ2-7; TRBD1 aligns across 10 bases. Per the germline V gene, CDR1 is SGHDT and CDR2 is YYEEEE. Germline trimming cut 2 bases from V and 5 bases from J; bases unmatched to any gene: 7. This CDR3 has 15 amino acids.